These 6 T cell receptor beta chains came from one sample sequenced in a study of Tregs in tolerant kidney transplant recipients. Sequenced by immunoSEQ multiplex PCR; TCRdb stores in-frame clones only, minus some. In total, the table holds approximately 35,000 clones. Source: CD8+ T cells from blood, taken before the transplant. The receptors derive from a human donor who received a combined kidney and bone marrow transplant.

As for this clone: The read terminates 3 residues ahead of where the CDR3 ends, so the germline J gene completes it. V and J are TRBV2 and TRBJ2-6; perhaps TRBD1 as D (6 bases). Deletions cut 4 bases from V and 0 bases from J, with 10 bases between. This CDR3 spans 16 amino acids. Germline loops: CDR1 SNHLY, CDR2 FYNNEI. Partial CDR3 DNA: TGTGCCAGCAGTGCCCTAGGGGGCTCTGGGGCCAACGTC. This sequence encodes CASSALGGSGANV. Given in full, the CDR3 is CASSALGGSGANVLTF.

A word on this clone: The read falls 3 residues short of the CDR3 end, and the missing part is taken from the germline J gene. V and J are TRBV7-2 and TRBJ2-1; unclear D gene. The CDR3 has 13 residues. CDR1 SGHTA and CDR2 FQGNSA come from the germline V gene. Trimming took off 5 bases at V and 9 bases at J, with 14 bases between the two ends. The DNA read from the CDR3 is TGTGCCAGCAGCCTCGGGTCCACTGGTGAG. It specifies CASSLGSTGE. The full CDR3 protein is CASSLGSTGEQFF.

Concerning this clone: The read terminates 3 residues ahead of where the CDR3 ends, so the germline J gene completes it. The rearrangement joins TRBV5-1 to TRBJ2-4; TRBD1 matches 7 bases. The V segment lost 0 bases and the J segment 3 bases; nucleotides outside the gene matches: 12. Germline V gene data show CDR1 as SGHRS and CDR2 as YFSETQ. This CDR3 comprises 18 residues. The CDR3 bases that were read are TGCGCCAGCAGCTTGGCCGAGGAAGGGGGCGTAGGCAAAAACATT. It codes for CASSLAEEGGVGKNI. The entire CDR3 protein is CASSLAEEGGVGKNIQYF.

About this clone: The read ends 3 residues early relative to the CDR3; the germline J gene fills the gap. The gene calls are TRBV6-2 or TRBV6-3 and TRBJ2-1; D perhaps matches TRBD2 (6 bases). Deletions cut 3 bases from V and 6 bases from J, with 21 bases between. CDR3 length: 17 residues. The germline V gene has CDR1 MNHEY and CDR2 SVGEGT. The CDR3 DNA, read in part, is TGTGCCAGCAGTTATCCCGGGACTTTTCCCGACGGCAATGAG. It is translated as CASSYPGTFPDGNE. The whole CDR3 reads CASSYPGTFPDGNEQFF.

A remark on this clone: The read stops 3 residues short of the end of the CDR3; the missing end is completed from the germline J gene. The genes are TRBV7-2 and TRBJ1-1; maybe TRBD1 (6 bases). CDR1 is SGHTA, CDR2 FQGNSA, per germline. This CDR3 has 12 amino acids. The sequenced part of the CDR3 DNA is TGTGCCAGCAGCTTTCGGGGGGGCGAA. This gives the protein CASSFRGGE. The full CDR3 sequence reads CASSFRGGEAFF.

CDR3 region: CSVNRGTEAFF. Incomplete CDR3 DNA: TGCAGCGTAAACAGGGGCACTGAA. The rearrangement uses TRBV29-1 and TRBJ1-1; TRBD1 matches at 7 bases. The read ends 3 residues shy of where the CDR3 ends; the end is completed using the germline J gene. The CDR3 has 11 amino acids. Germline V gene sequence: CDR1 SQVTM, CDR2 ANQGSEA. V dropped 6 bases and J dropped 4; count of bases not matched to a gene: 2.